The rows below give T cell receptor beta chains drawn from one sample of a study of technical replicates of blood from a handful of donors. Sequencing used immunoSEQ multiplex PCR; TCRdb keeps in-frame clones, though not all of them. Among 76,000 or so clones listed, 65% to 90% were seen once. Sequenced sample: PBMCs. These receptors were taken from a human donor in good health. Some clones in this sample may be carry-over from other donors' samples. Both conserved end residues are part of each CDR3. D genes are given only for firm matches. Rows may omit the clone size; those that give it use once, few, many or a size class.

V,size,D,J,DNA,CDR3
TRBV11-1,few,.,TRBJ2-1,TGTGCCAGCAGCTTACGAGGGTTTCAGGGGAATGAGCAGTTCTTC,CASSLRGFQGNEQFF
TRBV27,once,TRBD1,TRBJ1-4,TGTGCCAGCAGTAATACAGGGGCGGGTTATGAAAAACTGTTTTTT,CASSNTGAGYEKLFF
TRBV12-5,.,.,TRBJ1-2,TGTGCTAGTGGTCCGGGACTCTCTAACTATGGCTACACCTTC,CASGPGLSNYGYTF
TRBV7-9,.,TRBD2,TRBJ2-5,TGTGCCAGCAGCGCCCCCCCCCTCCGGGAGGGGAAAGAGACCCAGTACTTC,CASSAPPLREGKETQYF
TRBV9,.,TRBD1,TRBJ1-2,TGTGCCAGCAGCGTCGACCAGACAGGGGACAATCCTTATGGCTACACCTTC,CASSVDQTGDNPYGYTF
TRBV10-3,.,TRBD1,TRBJ1-2,TGTGCCATCACAAAACAGGCACAGGGGGATGGCTACACCTTC,CAITKQAQGDGYTF
TRBV11-2,.,.,TRBJ2-7,TGTGCCAGCAGCTTAGATCAACTACTAGCCTACGAGCAGTACTTC,CASSLDQLLAYEQYF
TRBV13,.,.,TRBJ1-2,TGTGCCAGCAGCTTAGAGACAGTTAACTATGGCTACACCTTC,CASSLETVNYGYTF
TRBV6-6,.,TRBD2,TRBJ2-7,TGTGCCAGCACCTATGCGGGCGGGAGATACGAGCAGTACTTC,CASTYAGGRYEQYF
TRBV6-5,.,.,TRBJ1-1,TGTGCCAGCAGGCTGACGGGGATGAACACTGAAGCTTTCTTT,CASRLTGMNTEAFF
TRBV9,.,TRBD2,TRBJ2-7,TGTGCCAGCAGCCAGACCGGGCGGGGGGGGCTCGAGCAGTACTTC,CASSQTGRGGLEQYF
TRBV5-6,once,TRBD1,TRBJ1-2,TGTGCCAGCAGCCGGGGGACAGGGGACGGTGGCTACACCTTC,CASSRGTGDGGYTF
TRBV5-1,.,TRBD2,TRBJ2-7,TGCGCCAGCAGCTTGGAACTAGCGGGAGTTAGAGACGAGCAGTACTTC,CASSLELAGVRDEQYF
TRBV6-5,.,.,TRBJ1-5,TGTGCCAGCCTTTTTTATTCCGGCAATCAGCCCCAGCATTTT,CASLFYSGNQPQHF
TRBV7-2,once,TRBD2,TRBJ2-3,TGTGCCAGCAGCACTGGACTAGCGGGAGTAGATACGCAGTATTTT,CASSTGLAGVDTQYF
TRBV4-2,.,.,TRBJ1-1,TGTGCCAGCAGCCAAGATGGGAACAGGGCCGCTGAAGCTTTCTTT,CASSQDGNRAAEAFF
TRBV6-4,.,.,TRBJ1-1,TGTGCCAGCAGTGACTTACTAACAGGACACCTCACTGAAGCTTTCTTT,CASSDLLTGHLTEAFF
TRBV9,.,.,TRBJ1-4,TGTGCCAGCAGCGTAGCAGGGGATATGGGAAAACTGTTTTTT,CASSVAGDMGKLFF
TRBV5-1,.,TRBD1,TRBJ2-7,TGCGCCAGCAGCTTGTTCCAGGGGGCGCGATACGAGCAGTACTTC,CASSLFQGARYEQYF
TRBV27,.,TRBD1,TRBJ2-3,TGTGCCAGCAGCGGGGGACAGGGGGCGGGAGATACGCAGTATTTT,CASSGGQGAGDTQYF
TRBV15,.,.,TRBJ1-2,TGTGCCACCAGCAGAGACTGGGGGCCTGGTGGCTACACCTTC,CATSRDWGPGGYTF
TRBV7-9,.,.,TRBJ1-2,TGTGCCAGCAGCTTAGCGCTACTTAAGGGGGGGAGGAACTATGGCTACACCTTC,CASSLALLKGGRNYGYTF
TRBV7-9,.,.,TRBJ1-2,TGTGCCAGCAGCTTGGACAGCTATGGCTACACCTTC,CASSLDSYGYTF
TRBV5-5,.,.,TRBJ2-1,TGTGCCAGCAGCTTGGCTGGTAGGAGCGGTGAGCAGTTCTTC,CASSLAGRSGEQFF
TRBV11-3,.,.,TRBJ2-2,TGTGCCAGCAGCTTAGCATATACAGGGAACACCGGGGAGCTGTTTTTT,CASSLAYTGNTGELFF
TRBV28,.,TRBD1,TRBJ1-2,TGTGCCAGCACCTCCCTCCGGGACAGGGGGCCCACTAACTATGGCTACACCTTC,CASTSLRDRGPTNYGYTF
TRBV18,.,TRBD1,TRBJ2-2,TGTGCCAGCTCACTCCGGGACAGGGCAAACACCGGGGAGCTGTTTTTT,CASSLRDRANTGELFF
TRBV5-1,.,.,TRBJ2-1,TGCGCCAGCAGCCCCCTGGCGGGTGAGCAGTTCTTC,CASSPLAGEQFF
TRBV30,.,TRBD1,TRBJ2-2,TGTGCCTGGAGTTTCCGGGACAGAGACACCGGGGAGCTGTTTTTT,CAWSFRDRDTGELFF
TRBV7-2,.,TRBD1,TRBJ1-2,TGTGCCAGCCGACTTAGCGCCACAGGGGGAGGCTACACCTTC,CASRLSATGGGYTF
TRBV6-5,.,TRBD1,TRBJ1-2,TGTGCCAGCAGTTACGACAGGGGGTTCGATGGCTACACCTTC,CASSYDRGFDGYTF
TRBV7-2,.,TRBD2,TRBJ2-3,TGTGCCAGCAGCGAACGGCGGACTAGCGGGAGACCAGATACGCAGTATTTT,CASSERRTSGRPDTQYF
TRBV29-1,.,.,TRBJ2-2,TGCAGCGTCGAACAGGAGAACACCGGGGAGCTGTTTTTT,CSVEQENTGELFF
TRBV7-2,.,.,TRBJ2-7,TGTGCCAGCAGCTCTGGCCCCTACGAGCAGTACTTC,CASSSGPYEQYF
TRBV4-3,.,TRBD2,TRBJ2-7,TGCGCCAGCAGCCAAGATCTAGCGGGAAATTACGAGCAGTACTTC,CASSQDLAGNYEQYF
TRBV19,.,.,TRBJ2-2,TGTGCCAGTAGTATAGGGGGCCATAGTCCCCGGGAGCTGTTTTTT,CASSIGGHSPRELFF
TRBV19,.,TRBD2,TRBJ2-7,TGTGCCAGTAGTACTACCGGGACTAGCGGGAACGAGCAGTACTTC,CASSTTGTSGNEQYF
TRBV30,.,.,TRBJ1-3,TGTGCCTGGAACCCCGGTAATCTCCGCGGAAACACCATATATTTT,CAWNPGNLRGNTIYF
TRBV7-2,.,TRBD2,TRBJ2-5,TGTGCCAGCAGCACCAGGACTAGCGGGGTCCAAGAGACCCAGTACTTC,CASSTRTSGVQETQYF
TRBV5-4,.,.,TRBJ2-3,TGTGCCAGCAGCTTGGTTGCGCCATCTAGCACAGATACGCAGTATTTT,CASSLVAPSSTDTQYF
TRBV27,few,.,TRBJ2-7,TGTGCCAGCAGAGATACAGGGTCGGGGGAGCAGTACTTC,CASRDTGSGEQYF
TRBV4-2,few,.,TRBJ1-1,TGTGCCAGCAGCCAAGCCGTAGGACAGCTGTCTAACACTGAAGCTTTCTTT,CASSQAVGQLSNTEAFF
TRBV5-1,once,TRBD2,TRBJ2-5,TGCGCCAGCAGCGCAACCGGGACTAGCGGGGGGGAGACCCAGTACTTC,CASSATGTSGGETQYF
TRBV18,.,.,TRBJ2-1,TGTGCCAGCTCACCACCGCTCCAGAGGGAAGGCAATGAGCAGTTCTTC,CASSPPLQREGNEQFF
TRBV6-4,.,.,TRBJ1-6,TGTGCCAGCAGTGGACAACTTAATTCACCCCTCCACTTT,CASSGQLNSPLHF
TRBV5-3,few,TRBD2,TRBJ2-7,TGTGCCAGAAGTAATCTCGGACTAGCGGGAGCATACGAGCAGTACTTC,CARSNLGLAGAYEQYF
TRBV25-1,.,TRBD1,TRBJ2-1,TGTGCCAGCATCCCCGGGACAGGGGTAAAGATCTTC,CASIPGTGVKIF
TRBV11-2,.,.,TRBJ2-1,TGTGCCAGCAGTCAGTACAATGAGCAGTTCTTC,CASSQYNEQFF
TRBV7-2,.,TRBD1,TRBJ2-4,TGTGCCAGCAGCTTAGAGGTAGGGGGCCTGAACATTCAGTACTTC,CASSLEVGGLNIQYF
TRBV5-5,.,TRBD1,TRBJ2-7,TGTGCCAGCAGCTTCACGGGACAGGGGGCAGCCTACGAGCAGTACTTC,CASSFTGQGAAYEQYF
TRBV5-4,.,TRBD1,TRBJ1-1,TGTGCCAGCAGCTCTCGGACAGGGGGGAACACTGAAGCTTTCTTT,CASSSRTGGNTEAFF
TRBV5-5,.,TRBD2,TRBJ2-7,TGTGCCAGCGTGGCGGGGGGCTCCTACGAGCAGTACTTC,CASVAGGSYEQYF
TRBV4-2,.,.,TRBJ2-1,TGTGCCAGCAGCCAACTCCAACAGCGGAACTCCTACAATGAGCAGTTCTTC,CASSQLQQRNSYNEQFF
TRBV6-6,.,.,TRBJ1-2,TGTGCCAGCCAGCCAGGGGAAGGGTATGGCTACACCTTC,CASQPGEGYGYTF